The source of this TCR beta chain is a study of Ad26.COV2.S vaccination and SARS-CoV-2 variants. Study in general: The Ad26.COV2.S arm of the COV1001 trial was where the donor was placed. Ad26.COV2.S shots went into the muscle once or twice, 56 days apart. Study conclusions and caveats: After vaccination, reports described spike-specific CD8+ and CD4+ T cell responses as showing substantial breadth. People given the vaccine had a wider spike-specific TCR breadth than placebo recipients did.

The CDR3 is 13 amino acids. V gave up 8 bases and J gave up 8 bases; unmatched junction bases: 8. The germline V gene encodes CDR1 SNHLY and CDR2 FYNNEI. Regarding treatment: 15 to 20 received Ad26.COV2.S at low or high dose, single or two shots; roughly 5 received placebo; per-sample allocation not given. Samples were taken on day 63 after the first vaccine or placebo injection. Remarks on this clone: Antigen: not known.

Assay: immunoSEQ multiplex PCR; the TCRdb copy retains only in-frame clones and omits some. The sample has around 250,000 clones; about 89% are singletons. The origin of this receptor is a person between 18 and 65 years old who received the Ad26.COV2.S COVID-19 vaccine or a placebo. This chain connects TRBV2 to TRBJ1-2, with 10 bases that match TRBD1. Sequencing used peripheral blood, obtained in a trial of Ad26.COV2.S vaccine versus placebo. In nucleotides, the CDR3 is TGTGCCAGCGCGGGACAGGGGCTTCGAGGCTACACCTTC. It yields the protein CASAGQGLRGYTF.